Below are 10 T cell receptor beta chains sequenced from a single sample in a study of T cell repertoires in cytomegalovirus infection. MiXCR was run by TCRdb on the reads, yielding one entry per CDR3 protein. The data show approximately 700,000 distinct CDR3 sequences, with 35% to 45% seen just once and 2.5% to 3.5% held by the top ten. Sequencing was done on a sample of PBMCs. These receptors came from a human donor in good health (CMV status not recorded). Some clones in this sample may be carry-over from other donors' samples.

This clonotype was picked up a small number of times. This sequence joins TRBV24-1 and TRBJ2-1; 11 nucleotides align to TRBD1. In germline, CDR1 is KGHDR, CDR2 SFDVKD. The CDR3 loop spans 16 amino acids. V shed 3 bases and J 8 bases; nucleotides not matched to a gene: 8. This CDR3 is CATSDPWTGGGDEQFF. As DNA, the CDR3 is TGTGCCACCAGTGATCCCTGGACAGGGGGCGGGGATGAGCAGTTCTTC.

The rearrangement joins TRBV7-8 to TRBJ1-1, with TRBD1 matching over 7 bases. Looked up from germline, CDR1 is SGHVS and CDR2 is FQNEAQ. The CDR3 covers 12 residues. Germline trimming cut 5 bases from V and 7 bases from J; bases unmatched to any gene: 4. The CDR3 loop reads CASSIHRGEAFF. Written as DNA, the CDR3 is TGTGCCAGCAGCATCCACAGGGGTGAAGCTTTCTTT.

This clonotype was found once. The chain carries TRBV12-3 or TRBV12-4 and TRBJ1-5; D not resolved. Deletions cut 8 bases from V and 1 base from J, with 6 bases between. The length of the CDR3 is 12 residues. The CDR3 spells CASQVSNQPQHF. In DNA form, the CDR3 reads TGTGCCAGCCAAGTAAGCAATCAGCCCCAGCATTTT.

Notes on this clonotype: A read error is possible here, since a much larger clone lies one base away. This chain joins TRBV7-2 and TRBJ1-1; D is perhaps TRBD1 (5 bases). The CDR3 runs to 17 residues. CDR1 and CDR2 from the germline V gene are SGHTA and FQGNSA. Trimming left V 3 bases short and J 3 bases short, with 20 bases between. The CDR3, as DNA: TGTGCCAGCAGCTTTGGGACTCGCCCTGGGTCGGACACTGAAGCTTTCTTT. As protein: CASSFGTRPGSDTEAFF. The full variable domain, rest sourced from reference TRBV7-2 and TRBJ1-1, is GAGVSQSPSNKVTEKGKDVELRCDPISGHTALYWYRQSLGQGLEFLIYFQGNSAPDKSGLPSDRFSAERTGGSVSTLTIQRTQQEDSAVYLCASSFGTRPGSDTEAFFGQGTRLTVV.

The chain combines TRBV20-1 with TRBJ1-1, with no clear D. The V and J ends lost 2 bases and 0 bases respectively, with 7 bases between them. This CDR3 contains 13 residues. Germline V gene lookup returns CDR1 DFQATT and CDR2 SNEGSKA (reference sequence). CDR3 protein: CSARRGMNTEAFF. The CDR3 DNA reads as TGCAGTGCTAGACGAGGGATGAACACTGAAGCTTTCTTT.

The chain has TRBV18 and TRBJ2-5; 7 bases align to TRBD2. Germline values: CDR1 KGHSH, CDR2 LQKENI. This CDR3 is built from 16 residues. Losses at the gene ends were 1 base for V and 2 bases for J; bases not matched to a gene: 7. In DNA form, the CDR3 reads TGTGCCAGCTCACCACTCCAGCGGGGAACGCAAGAGACCCAGTACTTC. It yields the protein CASSPLQRGTQETQYF. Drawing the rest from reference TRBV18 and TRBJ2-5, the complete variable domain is NAGVMQNPRHLVRRRGQEARLRCSPMKGHSHVYWYRQLPEEGLKFMVYLQKENIIDESGMPKERFSAEFPKEGPSILRIQQVVRGDSAAYFCASSPLQRGTQETQYFGPGTRLLVL.

The CDR3 region is CAAGRTQETQYF. CDR3 coding DNA: TGTGCCGCGGGCAGGACCCAAGAGACCCAGTACTTC. This sequence joins TRBV6-1 and TRBJ2-5; D may be TRBD2 (5 bases). Deletions cut 11 bases from V and 1 base from J, with 11 bases between. This CDR3 is 12 amino acids long. Per the germline V gene, CDR1 is MNHNS and CDR2 is SASEGT.

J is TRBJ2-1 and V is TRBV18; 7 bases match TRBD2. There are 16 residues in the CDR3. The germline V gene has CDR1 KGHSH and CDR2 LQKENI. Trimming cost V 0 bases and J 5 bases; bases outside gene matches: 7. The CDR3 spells CASSPPSTSLNNEQFF. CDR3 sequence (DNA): TGTGCCAGCTCACCACCGTCGACTAGCTTAAACAATGAGCAGTTCTTC.

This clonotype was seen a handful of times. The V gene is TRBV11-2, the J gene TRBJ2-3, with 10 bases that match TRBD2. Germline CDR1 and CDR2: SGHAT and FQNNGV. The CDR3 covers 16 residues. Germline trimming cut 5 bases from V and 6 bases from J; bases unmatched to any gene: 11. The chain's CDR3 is CASSQPLAGASDTQYF. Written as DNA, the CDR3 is TGTGCCAGCAGCCAACCTCTAGCGGGAGCTTCCGATACGCAGTATTTT.

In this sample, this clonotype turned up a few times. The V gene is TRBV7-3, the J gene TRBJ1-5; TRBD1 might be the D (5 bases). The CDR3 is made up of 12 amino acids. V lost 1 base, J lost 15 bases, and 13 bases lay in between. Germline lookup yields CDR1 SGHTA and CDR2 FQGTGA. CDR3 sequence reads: CASSLMDTRMHF. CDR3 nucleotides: TGTGCCAGCAGCTTAATGGACACCCGCATGCATTTT.